This T cell receptor (beta chain) stems from a study of glioma-infiltrating T cells. This clonotype has only a few counts. Given a much more abundant clone one base away, this may be a read error. CDR3 length: 13 amino acids. CDR1 and CDR2 (germline): SEHNR, FQNEAQ (reference sequence). V lost 11 bases to trimming and J lost 1 base, with 11 bases between them. The iRepertoire nested amplicon-rescue multiplex PCR amplified TCR alpha and beta CDR3s from RNA. For one-step reverse transcription and amplification, about 85-400 ng of tissue mRNA or PBMC total RNA was used. MiXCR, applied by TCRdb to the multiplex PCR reads, yields one record per CDR3 protein. The sample holds about 21,000 distinct CDR3 sequences; roughly 25% are singletons and the top ten take roughly 13%.

This TCR was sampled from a human donor with low-grade glioma or glioblastoma, undergoing nonglioma brain surgery, or in good health (not recorded which). This chain uses TRBV7-9 with TRBJ2-2; no definite D call. Sequenced: glioma tissue, nonneoplastic brain tissue, or PBMCs (not recorded which). CDR3 in amino acids: CARTLLNTGELFF. In nucleotides, the CDR3 is TGTGCCCGCACTCTTTTGAACACCGGGGAGCTGTTTTTT. Looking up the rest from reference TRBV7-9 and TRBJ2-2 gives the full variable domain: DTGVSQNPRHKITKRGQNVTFRCDPISEHNRLYWYRQTLGQGPEFLTYFQNEAQLEKSRLLSDRFSAERPKGSFSTLEIQRTEQGDSAMYLCARTLLNTGELFFGEGSRLTVL.